This TCR beta chain is drawn from a study of post-analysis software for immune sequencing data. This clonotype was detected a few times. What it binds is unknown. The junction differs from germline at one of its ends, possibly a read error. General study results and limits: Four or five TRBV segments (TRBV5-6, TRBV5-1 and TRBV20-1 among them) occurred more frequently in patients than in controls. The F measure placed samples prepared in the same batch into strongly shared clusters.

Germline CDR1 is SGDLS and CDR2 is YYNGEE. The CDR3 is 15 residues long. Built from TCR beta cDNA, the libraries had unique molecular identifiers in them. TCRdb independently ran MiXCR on the PCR reads; one entry per CDR3 protein. The sample has about 460,000 distinct CDR3 sequences; 45% are singletons. This TCR was recovered from a girl between 5 and 17 years old with multiple sclerosis. The sequenced material came from blood. This chain uses TRBV9 with TRBJ2-1, with a possible D match to TRBD2 (6 bases). This CDR3 reads CASSVSGGSYNEQFF. The CDR3 DNA is TGTGCCAGTAGCGTGTCTGGGGGGTCCTACAATGAGCAGTTCTTC. Variable domain in full (rest from reference TRBV9 and TRBJ2-1): DSGVTQTPKHLITATGQRVTLRCSPRSGDLSVYWYQQSLDQGLQFLIQYYNGEERAKGNILERFSAQQFPDLHSELNLSSLELGDSALYFCASSVSGGSYNEQFFGPGTRLTVL.